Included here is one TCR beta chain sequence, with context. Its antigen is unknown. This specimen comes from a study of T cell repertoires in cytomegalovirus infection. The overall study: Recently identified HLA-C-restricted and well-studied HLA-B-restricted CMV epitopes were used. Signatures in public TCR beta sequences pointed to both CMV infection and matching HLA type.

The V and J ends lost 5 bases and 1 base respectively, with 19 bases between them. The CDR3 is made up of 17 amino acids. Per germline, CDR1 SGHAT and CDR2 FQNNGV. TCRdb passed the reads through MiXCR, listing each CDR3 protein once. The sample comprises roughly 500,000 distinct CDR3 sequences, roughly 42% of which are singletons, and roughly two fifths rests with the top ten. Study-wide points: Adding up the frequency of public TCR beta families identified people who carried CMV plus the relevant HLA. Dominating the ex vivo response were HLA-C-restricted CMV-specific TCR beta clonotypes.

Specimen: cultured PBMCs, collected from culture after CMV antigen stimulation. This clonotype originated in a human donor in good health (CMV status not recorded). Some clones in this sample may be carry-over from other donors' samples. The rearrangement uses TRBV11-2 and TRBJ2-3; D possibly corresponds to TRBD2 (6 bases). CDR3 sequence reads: CASSPQAPSAGTDTQYF. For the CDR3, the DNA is TGTGCCAGCAGCCCACAAGCCCCTAGCGCCGGCACAGATACGCAGTATTTT. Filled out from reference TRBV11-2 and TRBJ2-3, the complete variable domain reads EAGVAQSPRYKIIEKRQSVAFWCNPISGHATLYWYQQILGQGPKLLIQFQNNGVVDDSQLPKDRFSAERLKGVDSTLKIQPAKLEDSAVYLCASSPQAPSAGTDTQYFGPGTRLTVL.